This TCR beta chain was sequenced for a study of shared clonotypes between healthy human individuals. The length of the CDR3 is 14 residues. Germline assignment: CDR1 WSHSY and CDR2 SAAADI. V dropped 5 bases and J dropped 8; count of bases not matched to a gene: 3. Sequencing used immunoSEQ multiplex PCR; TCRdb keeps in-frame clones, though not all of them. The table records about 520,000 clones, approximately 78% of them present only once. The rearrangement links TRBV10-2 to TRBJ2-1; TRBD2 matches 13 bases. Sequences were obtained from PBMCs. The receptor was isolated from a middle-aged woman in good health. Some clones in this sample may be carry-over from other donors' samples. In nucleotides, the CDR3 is TGCGCCAGCAGTCCGGGACTAGCGGGATATGAGCAGTTCTTC. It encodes CASSPGLAGYEQFF.